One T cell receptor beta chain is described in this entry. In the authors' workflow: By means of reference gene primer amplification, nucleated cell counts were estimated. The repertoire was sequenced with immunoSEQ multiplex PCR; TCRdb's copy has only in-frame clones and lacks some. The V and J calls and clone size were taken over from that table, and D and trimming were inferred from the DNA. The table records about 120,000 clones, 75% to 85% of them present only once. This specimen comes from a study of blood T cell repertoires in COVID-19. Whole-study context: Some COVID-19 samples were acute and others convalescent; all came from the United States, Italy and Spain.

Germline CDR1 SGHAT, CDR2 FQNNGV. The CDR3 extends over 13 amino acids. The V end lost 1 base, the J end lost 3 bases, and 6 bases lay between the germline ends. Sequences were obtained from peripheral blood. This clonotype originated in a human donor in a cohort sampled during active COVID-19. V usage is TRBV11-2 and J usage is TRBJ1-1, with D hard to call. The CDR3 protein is CASSLVRDTEAFF. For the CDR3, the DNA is TGTGCCAGCAGCTTAGTTCGGGACACTGAAGCTTTCTTT. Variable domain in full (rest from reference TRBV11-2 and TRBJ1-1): EAGVAQSPRYKIIEKRQSVAFWCNPISGHATLYWYQQILGQGPKLLIQFQNNGVVDDSQLPKDRFSAERLKGVDSTLKIQPAKLEDSAVYLCASSLVRDTEAFFGQGTRLTVV.